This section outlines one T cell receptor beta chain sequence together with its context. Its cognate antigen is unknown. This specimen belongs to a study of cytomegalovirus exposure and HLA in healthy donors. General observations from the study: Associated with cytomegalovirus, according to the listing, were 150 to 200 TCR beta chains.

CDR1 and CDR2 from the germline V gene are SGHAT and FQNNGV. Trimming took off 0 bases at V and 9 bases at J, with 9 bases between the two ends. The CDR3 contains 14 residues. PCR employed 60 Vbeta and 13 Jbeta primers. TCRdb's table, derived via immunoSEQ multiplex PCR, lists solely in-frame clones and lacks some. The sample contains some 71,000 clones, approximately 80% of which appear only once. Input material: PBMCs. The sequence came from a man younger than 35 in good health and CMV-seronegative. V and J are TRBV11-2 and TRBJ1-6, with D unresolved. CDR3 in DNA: TGTGCCAGCAGCTTAGATCGCGGGTTTTCACCCCTCCACTTT. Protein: CASSLDRGFSPLHF.